The present T cell receptor beta chain was sequenced within a study of blood T cell repertoires in COVID-19. Data came from immunoSEQ multiplex PCR; TCRdb stores just in-frame clones and leaves some out. This sample has more than 100,000 clones; 90% occur once, and the top ten carry 3.5% to 4%. The CDR3 has 18 residues. Germline loops: CDR1 SQVTM, CDR2 ANQGSEA. The junction had 13 bases not matched to a gene; V was cut back by 5 bases and J by 0 bases. The J gene is TRBJ2-6, the V gene TRBV29-1, with 7 bases fitting TRBD2. Sequenced: peripheral blood. The source is an older woman with COVID-19, enrolled during active disease. The CDR3 DNA follows: TGCAGCGTTCGGGGGGACCCGAAGGGGTCCTCTGGGGCCAACGTCCTGACTTTC. This encodes CSVRGDPKGSSGANVLTF.